The 5 T cell receptor beta chains below come from one sample, sequenced in a study of blood T cell repertoires in COVID-19. This table comes from immunoSEQ multiplex PCR, and its TCRdb copy is limited to in-frame clones, with some not included. The sample records under 300,000 clones, roughly 87% being singletons. What was sequenced was PBMCs or T cells enriched from blood (not recorded which). These receptor sequences come from a young woman with acute COVID-19.

This clone was recorded only once. This chain uses TRBV7-2 with TRBJ2-2, with 7 nucleotides matching TRBD1. Germline values: CDR1 SGHTA, CDR2 FQGNSA. The J segment lost 6 bases and the V segment lost 0 bases, leaving 7 bases of the junction unmatched. The CDR3 is 16 amino acids. In nucleotides, the CDR3 is TGTGCCAGCAGCTTAGCGCCGGACCAGGGGGCCGGGGAGCTGTTTTTT. Its translation is CASSLAPDQGAGELFF.

This chain links TRBV6-5 with TRBJ2-7; TRBD2 is a possible D gene (5 bases). The CDR3 consists of 14 residues. Trimming removed 5 bases from V and 2 bases from J, with 13 bases in between. CDR1 is MNHEY and CDR2 is SVGAGI in the germline V gene. The CDR3 DNA sequence: TGTGCCAGCAGTACCTTAGCGCTTCCCTACGAGCAGTACTTC. It yields the protein CASSTLALPYEQYF.

This clone appeared a few times. The chain joins TRBV4-2 to TRBJ2-7; no reliable D call. V was pared by 1 base and J by 7 bases, with 5 bases between. Germline CDR1 reads LGHNA; CDR2 reads YNFKEQ. The CDR3 contains 11 residues. The CDR3 coding sequence is TGTGCCAGCAGCCAAGGGGCTGAGCAGTACTTC. This encodes CASSQGAEQYF.

This chain uses TRBV28 with TRBJ1-3; 8 bases match TRBD1. Looked up from germline, CDR1 is MDHEN and CDR2 is SYDVKM. Losses at the gene ends were 5 bases for V and 4 bases for J; bases not matched to a gene: 7. The CDR3 has 15 amino acids. CDR3 amino acids: CASSAQGVIGNTIYF. CDR3 DNA: TGTGCCAGCAGTGCACAGGGGGTTATAGGAAACACCATATATTTT.

This rearrangement joins TRBV29-1 to TRBJ2-2; 10 bases match TRBD1. CDR3 length: 15 residues. Germline assignment: CDR1 SQVTM and CDR2 ANQGSEA. The CDR3 sequence is CRKGGQGTYTGELFF. In DNA form, the CDR3 reads TGCCGAAAAGGGGGACAGGGGACCTACACCGGGGAGCTGTTTTTT.